These T cell receptor beta chains were read from a single sample in a study of T-cell reconstitution after alpha-beta-depleted transplantation in children. TCRdb analysed the PCR reads with MiXCR anew, one entry per CDR3 protein. The sample records 220,000 or so distinct CDR3 sequences, 6.5% to 10% being singletons. The source was PBMCs, mostly from graft donor cells, collected 180 days after TCRalphabeta/CD19-depleted stem cell transplant. These receptors came from a male patient younger than 18 who had a stem cell transplant for acute lymphoblastic leukemia, so the T cells may come from the graft donor. The CDR3 runs from the conserved cysteine through the conserved F or W. D genes are given only for firm matches. The size of a clone is reported for some rows only, either as once, few or many, or as a class for expanded clones.

CDR3 length	V gene	clone size	D gene	J gene	CDR3 protein	CDR3 DNA
15	TRBV7-9	many	TRBD1	TRBJ2-7	CASSVGQPKIYEQYF	TGTGCCAGCAGCGTGGGACAGCCTAAGATCTACGAGCAGTACTTC
13	TRBV3-1	many	.	TRBJ2-7	CASSQGRPGEQYF	TGTGCCAGCAGCCAAGGGCGTCCCGGCGAGCAGTACTTC
14	TRBV20-1	many	.	TRBJ2-7	CSAQLPGIFSVQYF	TGCAGTGCCCAGCTCCCAGGGATCTTCTCCGTGCAGTACTTC
16	TRBV4-2	many	.	TRBJ1-5	CASSQEGGRDNQPQHF	TGTGCCAGCAGCCAAGAAGGAGGGAGAGACAATCAGCCCCAGCATTTT
16	TRBV6-2/TRBV6-3	many	TRBD1	TRBJ1-5	CASSSLGQRPNQPQHF	TGTGCCAGCAGCTCCCTGGGACAGAGGCCCAATCAGCCCCAGCATTTT
17	TRBV7-8	many	.	TRBJ2-2	CASSLRGVGPNTGELFF	TGTGCCAGCAGCTTGCGGGGTGTCGGACCGAACACCGGGGAGCTGTTTTTT
15	TRBV5-5	.	TRBD1	TRBJ2-1	CATSLGQGGYNEQFF	TGTGCCACCAGCTTGGGACAGGGGGGGTACAATGAGCAGTTCTTC
16	TRBV25-1	many	TRBD1	TRBJ2-7	CASSIPITGGHYEQYF	TGTGCCAGCAGCATCCCCATCACAGGGGGTCACTACGAGCAGTACTTC
13	TRBV24-1	many	.	TRBJ2-1	CATSDLRDDEQFF	TGTGCCACCAGTGATTTGCGGGATGATGAGCAGTTCTTC
14	TRBV29-1	many	TRBD1	TRBJ2-5	CSVPTDRWGGTQYF	TGCAGCGTTCCTACGGACAGGTGGGGCGGGACCCAGTACTTC
14	TRBV21-1	many	.	TRBJ2-5	CASSPEGGQETQYF	TGTGCCAGCTCCCCGGAAGGGGGGCAAGAGACCCAGTACTTC
14	TRBV4-2	many	.	TRBJ1-2	CASSQPSLTLGYTF	TGTGCCAGCAGCCAACCTAGCCTCACCCTGGGGTACACCTTC
14	TRBV5-1	many	.	TRBJ2-1	CASSLELPLSGQFF	TGCGCCAGCAGCTTGGAACTACCCCTGTCGGGGCAGTTCTTC
12	TRBV20-1	many	TRBD1	TRBJ1-2	CSATTGPGGYTF	TGCAGTGCTACGACAGGGCCCGGGGGCTACACCTTC
13	TRBV7-8	many	.	TRBJ1-2	CASSLPDLYGYTF	TGTGCCAGCAGCTTACCGGACCTCTATGGCTACACCTTC
17	TRBV5-1	many	.	TRBJ2-7	CASSLDTGGGGSYEQYF	TGCGCCAGCAGCTTGGACACGGGGGGCGGAGGCTCCTACGAGCAGTACTTC
17	TRBV18	many	.	TRBJ2-6	CASSPQGVIPGANVLTF	TGTGCCAGCTCACCACAGGGAGTTATTCCTGGGGCCAACGTCCTGACTTTC
19	TRBV4-1	.	TRBD1	TRBJ2-4	CASSLRPPIETGATNIQYF	TGCGCCAGCAGCCTCCGACCTCCGATCGAGACAGGGGCGACAAACATTCAGTACTTC
12	TRBV29-1	many	.	TRBJ2-1	CSVRDLYNEQFF	TGCAGCGTTCGGGACCTCTACAATGAGCAGTTCTTC
15	TRBV9	many	.	TRBJ2-7	CASSVDPIVSYEQYF	TGTGCCAGCAGCGTAGACCCTATTGTTTCTTACGAGCAGTACTTC
17	TRBV28	many	TRBD1	TRBJ2-4	CASRDRGGTVAKNIQYF	TGTGCCAGCAGGGACAGGGGAGGGACTGTAGCCAAAAACATTCAGTACTTC
15	TRBV7-9	many	TRBD1	TRBJ2-7	CASSSGQAANYEQYF	TGTGCCAGCAGCTCGGGACAGGCCGCGAACTACGAGCAGTACTTC
18	TRBV4-2	many	TRBD1	TRBJ1-4	CASSQDGAGGMLNEKLFF	TGTGCCAGCAGCCAAGATGGGGCAGGGGGGATGTTGAATGAAAAACTGTTTTTT
16	TRBV9	many	TRBD1	TRBJ1-6	CASSAGTGGGDSPLHF	TGTGCCAGCAGCGCGGGGACAGGGGGCGGTGATTCACCCCTCCACTTT
15	TRBV29-1	many	TRBD1	TRBJ1-2	CSVEVRTGATYGYTF	TGCAGCGTTGAAGTTCGGACAGGGGCCACCTATGGCTACACCTTC
19	TRBV11-1	many	TRBD1	TRBJ2-1	CASSFYSGTDKTSYNEQFF	TGTGCCAGCAGCTTCTACTCCGGGACAGACAAGACCTCCTACAATGAGCAGTTCTTC
15	TRBV29-1	many	TRBD1	TRBJ2-5	CSVAGQGAGKETQYF	TGCAGCGTTGCGGGACAGGGGGCGGGGAAGGAGACCCAGTACTTC
16	TRBV2	.	.	TRBJ2-7	CASSVGQGRASYEQYF	TGTGCCAGCAGTGTGGGGCAGGGACGAGCTTCCTACGAGCAGTACTTC
15	TRBV7-2	many	TRBD1	TRBJ1-6	CASSLGDSRNSPLHF	TGTGCCAGCAGCTTAGGGGACAGTCGTAATTCACCCCTCCACTTT
16	TRBV21-1	many	.	TRBJ2-1	CASSKGASGGGNEQFF	TGTGCCAGCAGCAAAGGGGCTAGCGGGGGAGGGAATGAGCAGTTCTTC
14	TRBV20-1	many	.	TRBJ1-2	CSAREGGAHYGYTF	TGCAGTGCTAGAGAGGGAGGGGCACACTATGGCTACACCTTC
12	TRBV2	many	TRBD1	TRBJ2-1	CASSQGQVGFFF	TGTGCCAGCAGTCAAGGACAGGTCGGATTTTTCTTC
16	TRBV5-1	many	TRBD1	TRBJ1-6	CASSPAGTGRNSPLHF	TGCGCCAGCAGCCCGGCCGGGACAGGTCGCAATTCACCCCTCCACTTT
12	TRBV29-1	many	.	TRBJ2-1	CSVEGNYNEQFF	TGCAGCGTTGAGGGGAACTACAATGAGCAGTTCTTC
17	TRBV4-2	many	TRBD2	TRBJ2-3	CASSQAPGLALTDTQYF	TGTGCCAGCAGCCAAGCCCCGGGACTAGCCCTCACAGATACGCAGTATTTT
16	TRBV6-2/TRBV6-3	many	.	TRBJ2-1	CASSYREGEQLDEQFF	TGTGCCAGCAGTTATCGGGAAGGGGAGCAATTGGATGAGCAGTTCTTC
12	TRBV20-1	many	.	TRBJ1-1	CSARQQNTEAFF	TGCAGTGCCCGACAGCAGAACACTGAAGCTTTCTTT
15	TRBV28	many	TRBD1	TRBJ1-4	CASSLDREKGEKLFF	TGTGCCAGCAGTCTGGACAGGGAAAAAGGTGAAAAACTGTTTTTT
10	TRBV27	many	.	TRBJ2-1	CASSQSEQFF	TGTGCCAGCAGTCAGTCTGAGCAGTTCTTC
12	TRBV12-3/TRBV12-4	many	.	TRBJ1-5	CASSFPDRPQHF	TGTGCCAGCAGTTTCCCCGATCGGCCCCAGCATTTT
14	TRBV12-3/TRBV12-4	many	TRBD2	TRBJ2-7	CASRFSGSSYEQYF	TGTGCCAGCAGATTTAGCGGGAGCTCCTACGAGCAGTACTTC
16	TRBV15	many	.	TRBJ2-7	CATSTPRGPSFDEQYF	TGTGCCACCAGCACCCCGCGGGGGCCATCGTTCGACGAGCAGTACTTC
13	TRBV29-1	many	.	TRBJ2-1	CSVGRRLGNEQFF	TGCAGCGTAGGGAGACGCCTCGGCAATGAGCAGTTCTTC
17	TRBV7-9	many	.	TRBJ1-3	CASSFRTDRLSGNTIYF	TGTGCCAGCAGCTTCCGTACCGACAGGCTCTCTGGAAACACCATATATTTT
18	TRBV27	many	TRBD2	TRBJ2-1	CASSQPSGSQGSYNEQFF	TGTGCCAGCAGTCAGCCTAGCGGGAGTCAAGGGTCCTACAATGAGCAGTTCTTC
14	TRBV29-1	.	TRBD1	TRBJ1-2	CSVESPGQNYGYTF	TGCAGCGTTGAATCCCCGGGACAGAACTATGGCTACACCTTC
14	TRBV4-2	many	TRBD2	TRBJ2-1	CASSQDLGGREQFF	TGTGCCAGCAGCCAAGATCTGGGGGGGAGGGAGCAGTTCTTC
19	TRBV6-1	many	TRBD2	TRBJ2-4	CASSGVGLAGDRAKNIQYF	TGTGCCAGCAGTGGTGTGGGACTAGCGGGAGATCGAGCCAAAAACATTCAGTACTTC
17	TRBV12-3/TRBV12-4	many	.	TRBJ2-1	CASSPVKSDGAHNEQFF	TGTGCCAGCAGTCCCGTTAAGTCGGATGGGGCACACAATGAGCAGTTCTTC
16	TRBV27	many	TRBD2	TRBJ2-1	CASSSSSGGGINEQFF	TGTGCCAGCAGTTCATCTAGCGGGGGGGGCATAAATGAGCAGTTCTTC
14	TRBV4-2	many	.	TRBJ1-6	CASSQDGRDSPLHF	TGTGCCAGCAGCCAAGATGGGAGGGATTCACCCCTCCACTTT
15	TRBV5-8	many	.	TRBJ1-5	CASSLADSYNQPQHF	TGTGCCAGCAGCTTGGCTGACTCCTACAATCAGCCCCAGCATTTT
16	TRBV12-3/TRBV12-4	few	TRBD1	TRBJ1-4	CASSPPDRGRSKKLFF	TGTGCCAGCAGTCCCCCCGACAGGGGGCGATCCAAAAAACTGTTTTTT
12	TRBV14	few	.	TRBJ2-4	CASSLRGSIQYF	TGTGCCAGCAGCCTGCGGGGTAGTATTCAGTACTTC
13	TRBV5-1	many	.	TRBJ2-7	CASSSSLAYEQYF	TGCGCCAGCAGCTCGTCCCTAGCCTACGAGCAGTACTTC